This entry concerns a single T cell receptor beta chain. The entry originates in a study of blood T cell repertoires in COVID-19. Whole-study context: The United States, Italy and Spain were the sources of the acute and convalescent COVID-19 samples.

As originally analysed: Reference gene primers were amplified, and this amplification served to estimate nucleated cell counts. The data were produced by immunoSEQ multiplex PCR, yet TCRdb's version contains in-frame clones alone and is incomplete. That table gives V, J and clone size, and the DNA gave D and trimming. This repertoire shows roughly 250,000 clones, 80% to 90% found once; its top ten account for around 3%. Trimming removed 1 base from V and 1 base from J, with 6 bases in between. The CDR3 runs 14 residues. CDR1 and CDR2 from the germline V gene are KGHSH and LQKENI. Cohorts were based on clinical histories the participants reported.

The sequence came from a woman between 40 and 50 years old who had been exposed to COVID-19. The sample taken for sequencing was PBMCs or T cells enriched from blood (not recorded which). The chain links TRBV18 to TRBJ2-3; D uncertain. CDR3 in amino acids: CASSPRQGTDTQYF. CDR3 nucleotides: TGTGCCAGCTCACCACGCCAGGGCACAGATACGCAGTATTTT.